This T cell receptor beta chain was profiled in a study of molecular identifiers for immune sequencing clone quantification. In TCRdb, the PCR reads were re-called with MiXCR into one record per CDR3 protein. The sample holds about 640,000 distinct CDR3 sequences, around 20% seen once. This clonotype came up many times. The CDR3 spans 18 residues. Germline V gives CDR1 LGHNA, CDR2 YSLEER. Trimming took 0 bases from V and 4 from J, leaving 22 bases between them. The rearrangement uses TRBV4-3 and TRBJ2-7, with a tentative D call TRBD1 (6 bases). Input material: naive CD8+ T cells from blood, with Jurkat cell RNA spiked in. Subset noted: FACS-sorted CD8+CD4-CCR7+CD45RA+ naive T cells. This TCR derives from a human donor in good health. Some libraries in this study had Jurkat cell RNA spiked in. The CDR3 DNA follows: TGCGCCAGCAGCCAAGATCCCTCATACGTTGGGGGCAGGTACGAGCAGTACTTC. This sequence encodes CASSQDPSYVGGRYEQYF.